The 21 T cell receptor beta chains below come from one sample, sequenced in a study of blood T cell repertoires in COVID-19. Clones were read by immunoSEQ multiplex PCR, and TCRdb kept only the in-frame ones, dropping some. The data contain 230,000 or so clones, about 80% of them singletons. The sequencing input was PBMCs or T cells enriched from blood (not recorded which). The receptors derive from a man aged 50-59 years who had recovered from COVID-19.

This chain joins TRBV6-1 and TRBJ1-1; tentatively, D is TRBD1 (5 bases). V lost 1 base and J lost 5, with 11 bases in between. Looked up from germline, CDR1 is MNHNS and CDR2 is SASEGT. This CDR3 is built from 14 residues. CDR3 DNA sequence: TGTGCCAGCAGTGAAGGCGGCAGGGCGACTGAAGCTTTCTTT. Translation: CASSEGGRATEAFF.

V gene TRBV5-6 combines with J gene TRBJ2-7; D is perhaps TRBD2 (5 bases). The V end was cut by 0 bases, the J end by 3 bases, with 13 bases between. The CDR3 runs 15 residues. The germline V gene has CDR1 SGHDT and CDR2 YYEEEE. CDR3 bases: TGTGCCAGCAGCTTGGAGGGATCGGGATTCTACGAGCAGTACTTC. As protein: CASSLEGSGFYEQYF.

The V and J genes are TRBV9 and TRBJ2-3, with D possibly matching TRBD1 (5 bases). The length of the CDR3 is 13 residues. V was pared by 1 base and J by 4 bases, with 7 bases between. Germline V lookup: CDR1 SGDLS, CDR2 YYNGEE. CDR3 region: CASSVRGADTQYF. CDR3 coding DNA: TGTGCCAGCAGCGTAAGGGGTGCAGATACGCAGTATTTT.

The chain combines TRBV11-3 with TRBJ2-7; TRBD1 agrees at 10 bases. Germline CDR1 reads SGHNT; CDR2 reads YENEEA. This CDR3 spans 15 amino acids. J was trimmed by 2 bases and V by 5 bases; bases with no gene match: 6. This CDR3 is CASSPVGTGAYEQYF. The CDR3 DNA is TGTGCCAGCAGCCCGGTGGGGACAGGGGCCTACGAGCAGTACTTC.

The CDR3: CASSFSAGNQPQHF. CDR3 sequence (DNA): TGTGCCAGCAGCTTCTCGGCGGGCAATCAGCCCCAGCATTTT. V is TRBV5-6 and J is TRBJ1-5; the D is unclear. Trimming pared 2 bases from V and 2 bases from J, leaving 8 bases between. Germline assignment: CDR1 SGHDT and CDR2 YYEEEE. There are 14 residues in the CDR3. Full variable domain (missing parts from reference TRBV5-6 and TRBJ1-5): DAGVTQSPTHLIKTRGQQVTLRCSPKSGHDTVSWYQQALGQGPQFIFQYYEEEERQRGNFPDRFSGHQFPNYSSELNVNALLLGDSALYLCASSFSAGNQPQHFGDGTRLSIL.

The rearrangement links TRBV11-2 to TRBJ1-6, with D perhaps matching TRBD1 (5 bases). The germline CDR1 and CDR2 sequences are SGHAT and FQNNGV. The CDR3 runs to 19 residues. V was clipped by 3 bases and J by 8 bases, with 26 bases between them. The CDR3 is CASSFKSGGGWAGDSPLHF. CDR3 nucleotides: TGTGCCAGCAGCTTTAAATCGGGGGGTGGATGGGCCGGGGATTCACCCCTCCACTTT.

J is TRBJ1-2 and V is TRBV7-2; D is possibly TRBD1 (5 bases). The CDR3 consists of 14 residues. With 5 bases removed from V and 5 bases from J, the gap between germline ends came to 15 bases. Germline lookup yields CDR1 SGHTA and CDR2 FQGNSA. CDR3 bases: TGTGCCAGCAGCCCCGGGGGGTGGGATTATGGCTACACCTTC. Residues: CASSPGGWDYGYTF. The complete variable domain, with remaining parts taken from reference TRBV7-2 and TRBJ1-2, reads GAGVSQSPSNKVTEKGKDVELRCDPISGHTALYWYRQSLGQGLEFLIYFQGNSAPDKSGLPSDRFSAERTGGSVSTLTIQRTQQEDSAVYLCASSPGGWDYGYTFGSGTRLTVV.

This chain connects TRBV2 to TRBJ1-4; 9 nucleotides align to TRBD1. Germline lookup yields CDR1 SNHLY and CDR2 FYNNEI. The V and J ends lost 3 bases and 8 bases, in that order; junction bases with no gene match: 7. CDR3 length: 15 amino acids. CDR3: CASSEGDRAGEKLFF. The CDR3 DNA sequence: TGTGCCAGCAGTGAGGGGGACAGGGCGGGGGAAAAACTGTTTTTT.

In DNA, the CDR3 is TGCAGTGCTACAGGGGGTGGCTACACCTTC. Its translation: CSATGGGYTF. This chain connects TRBV20-1 to TRBJ1-2, with 7 bases fitting TRBD1. The germline V gene encodes CDR1 DFQATT and CDR2 SNEGSKA (reference sequence). The J segment lost 7 bases and the V segment lost 4 bases, leaving 0 bases of the junction unmatched. The CDR3 has 10 amino acids.

This chain uses TRBV7-9 with TRBJ2-1, with 11 nucleotides matching TRBD1. Germline CDR1 is SEHNR and CDR2 is FQNEAQ (reference sequence). The CDR3 has 15 amino acids. Trimming removed 3 bases from V and 7 bases from J; junction bases left unmatched: 5. CDR3 in DNA: TGTGCCAGCAGCTTTTTTGGGACAGGGGGTAATGAGCAGTTCTTC. Protein sequence: CASSFFGTGGNEQFF.

The chain employs TRBV7-9 and TRBJ2-7; 12 bases agree with TRBD2. This CDR3 has 16 residues. Germline V gene data show CDR1 as SEHNR and CDR2 as FQNEAQ (reference sequence). The J segment lost 4 bases and the V segment lost 5 bases, leaving 9 bases of the junction unmatched. The CDR3 spells CASSRALGTSGYEQYF. The CDR3 DNA reads TGTGCCAGCAGCAGGGCCCTCGGGACTAGCGGGTACGAGCAGTACTTC.

The chain is built from TRBV5-8 and TRBJ2-7; TRBD1 matches 9 bases. Unmatched junction bases numbered 5, after V lost 0 bases and J lost 7 bases. This CDR3 is built from 14 residues. Per the germline V gene, CDR1 is SGHTS and CDR2 is YDEGEE. In nucleotides, the CDR3 is TGTGCCAGCAGCTTGGCTGGGACAGGGCTAGAGCAGTACTTC. It codes for CASSLAGTGLEQYF. Full variable domain (outside the CDR3, taken from reference TRBV5-8 and TRBJ2-7): EAGVTQSPTHLIKTRGQQATLRCSPISGHTSVYWYQQALGLGLQFLLWYDEGEERNRGNFPPRFSGRQFPNYSSELNVNALELEDSALYLCASSLAGTGLEQYFGPGTRLTVT.

The chain recombines TRBV5-4 with TRBJ2-7; tentatively, D is TRBD2 (6 bases). The CDR3 sequence is 14 residues long. In germline, CDR1 is SGHNT, CDR2 YYREEE (reference sequence). V was clipped by 0 bases and J by 3 bases, with 10 bases between them. The CDR3 reads CASSLDQGGYEQYF. The CDR3 nucleotides read TGTGCCAGCAGCTTGGACCAGGGAGGCTACGAGCAGTACTTC.

The chain uses TRBV6-2 or TRBV6-3 and TRBJ2-1; 10 nucleotides align to TRBD2. V gave up 2 bases and J gave up 4 bases; unmatched junction bases: 5. Germline V lookup: CDR1 MNHEY, CDR2 SVGEGT. The CDR3 length is 16 residues. CDR3 nucleotide sequence: TGTGCCAGCAGTTACCGAGAGCGGGAGGGGTACAATGAGCAGTTCTTC. Its translation: CASSYREREGYNEQFF.

The chain recombines TRBV3-1 (or the pseudogene TRBV3-2) with TRBJ2-1; 10 positions match TRBD2. This CDR3 region has 19 residues. Germline V CDR1 and CDR2: LGHDT, YNNKEL (reference sequence). The junction had 10 bases not matched to a gene; V was cut back by 0 bases and J by 2 bases. The CDR3 loop reads CASSQEGGLAGGPYNEQFF. For the CDR3, the DNA is TGTGCCAGCAGCCAAGAAGGGGGCTTAGCGGGGGGCCCCTACAATGAGCAGTTCTTC.

The chain uses TRBV5-5 and TRBJ2-5; TRBD1 agrees at 9 bases. V trimming: 3 bases; J trimming: 2 bases; junction bases outside the gene matches: 2. This CDR3 comprises 14 residues. The germline gives CDR1 SGHKS, CDR2 YYEKEE (reference sequence). This CDR3 reads CASSWTGVQETQYF. CDR3 nucleotide sequence: TGTGCCAGCAGCTGGACAGGGGTTCAAGAGACCCAGTACTTC.

The chain combines TRBV5-1 with TRBJ1-4; 7 bases map to TRBD1. The CDR3 is 14 residues long. The V gene end was trimmed by 4 bases and the J gene end by 5 bases; junction bases not matched to a gene: 5. Germline CDR1 is SGHRS and CDR2 is YFSETQ. In DNA form, the CDR3 reads TGCGCCAGCAGCCCCGGGACAGCGAATGAAAAACTGTTTTTT. Amino acids: CASSPGTANEKLFF.

This clone was picked up one time. This sequence joins TRBV10-1 and TRBJ1-3; D is ambiguous. V lost 4 bases and J lost 1, with 8 bases in between. CDR3 size: 14 residues. Germline V gene lookup returns CDR1 WNHNN and CDR2 SYGVQD (reference sequence). As DNA, the CDR3 is TGCGCCAGCAGTGTCGGTGAATCTGGAAACACCATATATTTT. Its protein is CASSVGESGNTIYF.

The chain links TRBV9 to TRBJ1-1; maybe TRBD1 (6 bases). The V gene's germline CDR1 is SGDLS and CDR2 YYNGEE. The CDR3 length is 14 residues. The germline V and J ends were trimmed by 1 base and 0 bases, with 7 bases remaining between them. CDR3 sequence (DNA): TGTGCCAGCAGCGTACAGGGGATGAACACTGAAGCTTTCTTT. Its protein is CASSVQGMNTEAFF.

J is TRBJ2-2 and V is TRBV18; 9 bases fit TRBD2. The germline V gene has CDR1 KGHSH and CDR2 LQKENI. V lost 2 bases to trimming and J lost 9 bases; unmatched junction nucleotides: 7. This CDR3 has 15 residues. Here the CDR3 reads CASSPVQLAGRELFF. The CDR3 coding sequence is TGTGCCAGCTCACCAGTTCAACTAGCGGGCAGGGAGCTGTTTTTT.

For this clone: The germline gene is not matched at one end of the junction; a read error may be the cause. The chain is built from TRBV3-1 (or the pseudogene TRBV3-2) and TRBJ1-2; 8 nucleotides align to TRBD1. Germline V gene lookup returns CDR1 LGHDT and CDR2 YNNKEL (reference sequence). The CDR3 has 12 amino acids. CDR3 sequence reads: CASSSRTGKWNF. DNA of the CDR3: TGTGCCAGCAGCTCCCGGACAGGGAAATGGAACTTC.